The present T cell receptor (beta chain) was sequenced within a study of blood T cell repertoires in COVID-19. Background on the study: Spain, Italy and the United States supplied samples that represented acute and convalescent COVID-19. PBMCs, B-cell-depleted T cells, or T cells provided the cDNA or gDNA that made up the material.

Authors' processing steps: Amplification of reference gene primers was used by the study to estimate nucleated cell counts. Assay used: immunoSEQ multiplex PCR; TCRdb lists only in-frame clones, some missing. The V and J calls and clone size are taken from that table; D and trimming were inferred from the DNA. The sample contains tens of thousands of clones, 80% to 90% of which appear only once. The germline CDR1 and CDR2 sequences are MDHEN and SYDVKM. V lost 4 bases to trimming and J lost 8 bases, with 17 bases between them. The CDR3 is made up of 14 amino acids. The sequenced sample was peripheral blood. The chain links TRBV28 to TRBJ1-2, with D maybe TRBD1 (6 bases). The clonotype was recovered from a man aged 45-65 years with active COVID-19. This CDR3 is CASSSRGSFEGYTF. DNA of the CDR3: TGTGCCAGCAGTTCCAGGGGTTCGTTTGAAGGCTACACCTTC.